The entry below gives a single T cell receptor beta chain sequence along with its context. Its antigen has not been determined. Base qualities are not provided; no much larger clone lies one nucleotide away. The library relied on 5' RACE. Instrument used: Illumina HiSeq 2500. A second PCR of about 7 to 12 cycles was run with a J-beta primer mix and a sample-barcoded 5' primer. Each TCR beta cDNA molecule received a unique molecular identifier from a template-switch 5' adaptor carrying 12 random nucleotides. At least 2.5 million CDR3-containing paired-end reads were obtained from each sample. All of the RNA was converted into first-strand cDNA using the Mint cDNA synthesis kit, with a TRBC-specific oligonucleotide serving as the primer. After uracil-DNA glycosylase treatment, a first 18-cycle PCR used universal primers M1SS and BC2_uni_R on all cDNA. Processing in the source paper ran as follows. For normalization, 1 million high-quality reads, each with a distinct molecular identifier, were randomly selected from each sample. Instead of being binned into consensus sequences, reads that shared molecular identifiers were thrown out. MiTCR, with a Q25 quality threshold and the strictest error-elimination algorithm, was used for CDR3 identification, clonotype clustering and error correction. Lower-bound total TCR beta diversity was estimated with a nonparametric unseen species model using Euler transformation. TCRdb reprocessed the public reads (quality trimming at Q25 with fastp, clone calling with MiXCR) and kept in-frame beta chains. Identical CDR3 proteins give one entry, which carries the most common genes and DNA. In this record, the V and J calls reflect TCRdb's handling and not the investigators' own analysis. The sample has 1.5 million to 2 million distinct CDR3 sequences on record, approximately 28% of them singletons. The ten largest clones take up approximately 7.7% of the sample.

The entry originates in a study of blood T cells in healthy people across ages (dated by TCRdb to the mid-2010s). Study-level background: Template switching captured roughly one uniquely barcoded TCR beta cDNA molecule per two T cells in model experiments. Using deep sequencing normalized with unique cDNA molecular identifiers, the study measured how TCR beta repertoire diversity changes with age. Donors were grouped into four age groups: young (average 16 years), middle-aged (approximately 41), aged (approximately 67) and long-lived (roughly 80). To avoid experimental bias, donors of different ages were randomly spread across the sequencing lanes. Two additional independent replicas of 1 million unique cDNA reads from the same blood draw were analyzed for two donors (one aged 18 to 30 and one aged 80 or older).

Study-level results and caveats: Donor CMV infection status was unknown, potentially confounding age-related changes in expanded clonotypes. The long-lived group showed more naive CD4+ T cells, fewer expanded clones and increased TCR diversity than the aged group, suggesting age selection. Estimates of total diversity from one million sequenced T cells were regarded as lower bounds and underestimates. Observed TCR beta diversity per million T cells fell roughly linearly with age, and a significant reduction was already apparent by age roughly 40. Observed TCR beta diversity correlated strongly with the percentage of naive T cells measured by flow cytometry. Since profiling was done on bulk unsorted PBMCs, naive and antigen-experienced compartments could not be conclusively compared.

Donors were around 37 systemically healthy Caucasian individuals from Russia aged roughly 6 to 90 years. Around 9.8 milliliters of peripheral blood were collected from each donor into EDTA-treated Vacutainer tubes. Ficoll-Paque density-gradient centrifugation was used to isolate PBMCs, with at least 6.5 million per sample. Total RNA was extracted from PBMCs with Trizol reagent, with at least 5 micrograms obtained per sample. The percentages of naive CD45RAhigh/CD27high T cells were determined by flow cytometry on a PBMC aliquot from every donor. The sample consisted of blood. This clonotype was obtained from a young woman in good health.

The sequenced DNA is TGTGCCAGCAGTCCTCAGACCCCGCCGGGGGGCAATCAGCCCCAGCATTTT. It specifies CASSPQTPPGGNQPQHF. The sequence joins TRBV6-1 to TRBJ1-5; TRBD1 is a possible D gene, resting on 5 matching bases. A distance of 19 bases separates the germline ends of V and J, which lose 5 bases and 2 bases respectively. CDR1 and CDR2, per the germline V gene, are MNHNS and SASEGT. The CDR3 covers 17 residues, taking in both the cysteine and the phenylalanine. Left in the record is the CDR3 DNA by itself, 51 bases read in frame from the first base.